This passage covers 9 T cell receptor beta chains from one sample sequenced in a study of cytomegalovirus exposure and HLA in healthy donors. 13 Jbeta primers and 60 Vbeta primers were used for the PCR. Profiled with immunoSEQ multiplex PCR; TCRdb holds only in-frame clones, not every one. The repertoire holds some 110,000 clones, over 65% seen once, with about 8% in the top ten. The sample comprised PBMCs. The source is a woman in her forties in good health and CMV-seropositive.

The CDR3, as DNA: TGTGCCAGCAGTGAGTGGGAGAGTCAAGAGACCCAGTACTTC. Amino acids: CASSEWESQETQYF. This sequence joins TRBV2 and TRBJ2-5, with a weak D call TRBD2 (5 bases). CDR1 is SNHLY and CDR2 is FYNNEI in the germline V gene. The CDR3 has 14 amino acids. Trimming shortened V by 3 bases and J by 2 bases, and 10 bases separated the two germline ends.

The rearrangement uses TRBV5-1 and TRBJ2-3; D possibly corresponds to TRBD2 (6 bases). Trimming removed 5 bases from V and 1 base from J, with 14 bases in between. The CDR3 runs 15 residues. CDR1 SGHRS and CDR2 YFSETQ come from the germline V gene. For the CDR3, the DNA is TGCGCCAGCAGGGGCCGGGAGTGGGGCACAGATACGCAGTATTTT. It encodes CASRGREWGTDTQYF.

This chain joins TRBV27 and TRBJ1-6; D is uncertain. CDR1 MNHEY and CDR2 SMNVEV come from the germline V gene (reference sequence). V lost 6 bases to trimming and J lost 8 bases, with 17 bases between them. CDR3 length: 15 amino acids. The CDR3: CASRINGLWDSPLHF. DNA for the CDR3: TGTGCCAGCAGGATCAATGGGCTTTGGGATTCACCCCTCCACTTT.

The chain recombines TRBV30 with TRBJ1-4; 10 bases align to TRBD1. V dropped 1 base and J dropped 7; count of bases not matched to a gene: 6. CDR1 is GTSNPN, CDR2 SVGIG, per germline (reference sequence). The CDR3 totals 15 residues. The CDR3 region is CAWSGRTGGSEKLFF. CDR3 DNA sequence: TGTGCCTGGAGTGGTAGGACAGGGGGAAGTGAAAAACTGTTTTTT.

The gene calls are TRBV2 and TRBJ2-3; D might be TRBD2 (5 bases). The CDR3 totals 13 residues. From germline, CDR1 is SNHLY and CDR2 FYNNEI. The CDR3 sequence is CATMEESTDTQYF. The CDR3 bases are TGTGCTACTATGGAGGAGAGCACAGATACGCAGTATTTT.

This clone was observed a single time. The CDR3 does not end in the conserved phenylalanine or tryptophan, so this is likely a read error. V usage is TRBV10-3 and J usage is TRBJ2-7; 12 nucleotides line up with TRBD1. The length of the CDR3 is 13 residues. Trimming at V came to 6 bases and at J to 5 bases, leaving 2 bases not matched to a gene. Looked up from germline, CDR1 is ENHRY and CDR2 is SYGVKD. The CDR3 spells CAIRGQGADEQYS. Written as DNA, the CDR3 is TGTGCCATCAGGGGACAGGGGGCTGACGAGCAGTACTCC.

The chain links TRBV5-1 to TRBJ2-1, with D possibly being TRBD2 (5 bases). The V gene lost 5 bases and the J gene lost 8 bases, with 14 bases spanning the gap. Germline V gene lookup returns CDR1 SGHRS and CDR2 YFSETQ. The CDR3 extends over 13 amino acids. In DNA, the CDR3 is TGCGCCAGCAGATTTAGCGAGGCTCATGAGCAGTTCTTC. This codes for CASRFSEAHEQFF.

This clone was observed a handful of times. The chain has TRBV28 and TRBJ2-2, with D possibly TRBD2 on 7 matching bases. CDR1 is MDHEN, CDR2 SYDVKM, per germline. V was shortened by 2 bases and J by 4 bases, with 11 bases between the two germline ends. The CDR3 totals 15 residues. Here the CDR3 DNA reads TGTGCCAGCAGTTTAAACAGGGAGGGCACCGGGGAGCTGTTTTTT. Encoded protein: CASSLNREGTGELFF.

J is TRBJ2-2 and V is TRBV5-4, with 13 nucleotides matching TRBD2. Germline CDR1 and CDR2: SGHNT and YYREEE (reference sequence). J gave up 4 bases and V 0 bases, and 3 bases lay outside the gene matches. This CDR3 has 17 residues. The CDR3 sequence is CASSLELAGGRTGELFF. The CDR3 DNA is TGTGCCAGCAGCTTGGAACTAGCGGGGGGGCGCACCGGGGAGCTGTTTTTT.